A single sample gave rise to the 5 T cell receptor beta chains below, sequenced in a study of shared clonotypes between healthy human individuals. Method: immunoSEQ multiplex PCR; TCRdb's copy keeps in-frame clones and lacks some. The repertoire has millions of clones, approximately 95% of them found once; the top ten carry 0.39%. Source material: naive CD4+ T cells from PBMCs. Subset given: CD45RA+ positively selected. The receptors shown here come from a man between 18 and 35 years old in good health. Some clones in this sample may be carry-over from other donors' samples.

The V gene is TRBV11-2, the J gene TRBJ2-7, with D perhaps TRBD1 (6 bases). Trimming shortened V by 4 bases and J by 3 bases, and 13 bases separated the two germline ends. The CDR3 spans 14 residues. Germline V gene sequence: CDR1 SGHAT, CDR2 FQNNGV. The CDR3 sequence is CASSYPGHSYEQYF. CDR3 coding DNA: TGTGCCAGCAGCTATCCGGGACATAGCTACGAGCAGTACTTC.

This chain uses TRBV19 with TRBJ2-6, with D perhaps TRBD1 (5 bases). Looked up from germline, CDR1 is LNHDA and CDR2 is SQIVND (reference sequence). There are 18 residues in the CDR3. V lost 0 bases and J lost 0, with 12 bases in between. DNA for the CDR3: TGTGCCAGTAGTATAGATGGGGCGGCACACTCTGGGGCCAACGTCCTGACTTTC. Its protein is CASSIDGAAHSGANVLTF.

The chain is built from TRBV19 and TRBJ2-3; 9 bases are shared with TRBD1. The CDR3 runs to 17 residues. Germline loops: CDR1 LNHDA, CDR2 SQIVND (reference sequence). V dropped 1 base and J dropped 1; count of bases not matched to a gene: 6. The CDR3 is CASSIVRRQGGTDTQYF. CDR3 DNA sequence: TGTGCCAGTAGTATAGTTAGGAGACAGGGGGGCACAGATACGCAGTATTTT.

The chain links TRBV6-1 to TRBJ1-5; D remains unclear. Germline V gives CDR1 MNHNS, CDR2 SASEGT. Trimming pared 7 bases from V and 3 bases from J, leaving 10 bases between. The CDR3 contains 13 residues. CDR3 sequence reads: CASKIRNNQPQHF. In DNA form, the CDR3 reads TGTGCCAGCAAAATACGGAACAATCAGCCCCAGCATTTT.

The chain employs TRBV4-1 and TRBJ2-7; 7 positions agree with TRBD2. This CDR3 has 15 amino acids. V was clipped by 4 bases and J by 6 bases; unmatched bases: 12. Germline V gene lookup returns CDR1 MGHRA and CDR2 YSYEKL. The CDR3, as DNA: TGCGCCAGCAGCCTCCAGACTAGCTCTTCTCGCGAGCAGTACTTC. Translating it yields CASSLQTSSSREQYF.